This T cell receptor beta chain emerged from a study of spatial heterogeneity in lung cancer. Turning to the study itself: Detection consistently yielded more beta chains than alpha chains. Study results and limitations: Regional and ubiquitous nonsynonymous mutations were tracked by counts of regional and ubiquitous expanded TCRs, respectively. Intratumoral expanded alpha and beta TCR counts were found to track tumor mutation counts.

In TCRdb, the 5' RACE reads were re-called with MiXCR into one record per CDR3 protein. The repertoire holds about 6,000 distinct CDR3 sequences, about 15% seen once, with around 10% in the top ten. The germline CDR1 and CDR2 sequences are MDHEN and SYDVKM. The CDR3 consists of 15 residues. Trimming took 8 bases from V and 4 from J; bases not matched to a gene: 8. In this sample, this clonotype is large. Its antigen is not known. Regarding time point: sample taken at primary tumor resection. From tumor, nontumor lung or frozen PBMC, whole RNA was taken unsorted for sequencing. This TCR came from a male donor with early-stage non-small cell lung cancer. This material consisted of lung tumor tissue, taken at surgery. The chain carries TRBV28 and TRBJ2-7; 13 bases line up with TRBD2. CDR3 in DNA: TGTGCCAGCGTCTTGTGGACTAGCGGGAGTTACGAGCAGTACTTC. This encodes CASVLWTSGSYEQYF.